At least ten counts were recorded for the clone carrying this T cell receptor beta chain. Its antigen is unidentified. The sequence runs out 3 residues before the end of the CDR3; the remainder is reconstructed from the germline J gene. No CVID subject was ill or on immunomodulatory drugs when sampled. The sample is drawn from a study of T cell clonality in common variable immunodeficiency. Study results and caveats: Reportedly, TCR beta sequences from common variable immunodeficiency showed fewer deletions and N-nucleotide insertions.

Sequencing input was equivalent genomic DNA from CVID and controls. The data were produced by immunoSEQ multiplex PCR, yet TCRdb's version contains in-frame clones alone and is incomplete. The repertoire yields about 34,000 clones, none seen only once; the top ten contain less than 30%. This CDR3 is built from 13 residues. Trimming pared 2 bases from V and 5 bases from J, leaving 10 bases between. Germline-derived CDR1 and CDR2 are GTSNPN and SVGIG (reference sequence). The clonotype comes from a human donor with common variable immunodeficiency. The J gene is TRBJ1-5, the V gene TRBV30; D possibly corresponds to TRBD1 (6 bases). The sample comprised peripheral blood mononuclear cells. Partial CDR3 DNA: TGTGCCTGGAGTACAGGGCGTTATCAGCCC. This translates into CAWSTGRYQP. The CDR3 in full is CAWSTGRYQPQHF.